One and the same sample provided the 31 T cell receptor beta chains below, sequenced in a study of OX40 agonist ivuxolimab in advanced cancers. Profiled with immunoSEQ multiplex PCR; TCRdb holds only in-frame clones, not every one. The table has 60,000 to 80,000 clones, around 83% seen once. The sample in question was CD4+ or CD8+ T cells sorted from blood, obtained in a trial of the OX40 agonist ivuxolimab. The receptors were sampled from an adult with an advanced solid tumor such as melanoma, head and neck, liver or kidney cancer.

The V gene is TRBV27, the J gene TRBJ2-7; 11 nucleotides agree with TRBD2. Germline CDR1 reads MNHEY; CDR2 reads SMNVEV (reference sequence). Losses at the gene ends were 3 bases for V and 3 bases for J; bases not matched to a gene: 4. The CDR3 contains 15 residues. CDR3 sequence reads: CASSFRLAGHYEQYF. The DNA for the CDR3 is TGTGCCAGCAGTTTCAGACTAGCGGGGCACTACGAGCAGTACTTC.

The chain is built from TRBV7-9 and TRBJ1-4, with 12 positions matching TRBD1. Trimming removed 5 bases from V and 8 bases from J; junction bases left unmatched: 15. CDR3 length: 18 amino acids. Germline V lookup: CDR1 SEHNR, CDR2 FQNEAQ (reference sequence). CDR3: CASSPSPGTGGVGEKLFF. Written as DNA, the CDR3 is TGTGCCAGCAGCCCGTCGCCGGGGACAGGGGGCGTGGGAGAAAAACTGTTTTTT. Based on the CDR3 plus reference TRBV7-9 and TRBJ1-4, the full variable domain is DTGVSQNPRHKITKRGQNVTFRCDPISEHNRLYWYRQTLGQGPEFLTYFQNEAQLEKSRLLSDRFSAERPKGSFSTLEIQRTEQGDSAMYLCASSPSPGTGGVGEKLFFGSGTQLSVL.

The CDR3, as DNA: TGTGCCAGCAGCTTACCCGGGACTAGCGGGACGGAGACCCAGTACTTC. It yields the protein CASSLPGTSGTETQYF. This chain links TRBV5-4 with TRBJ2-5, with 13 nucleotides matching TRBD2. Germline CDR1 is SGHNT and CDR2 is YYREEE (reference sequence). V trimming: 2 bases; J trimming: 5 bases; junction bases outside the gene matches: 6. The CDR3 extends over 16 amino acids.

The rearrangement uses TRBV10-3 and TRBJ1-3; D uncertain. V was trimmed by 0 bases and J by 3 bases, leaving 12 bases between them. This CDR3 comprises 16 residues. Germline V gene data show CDR1 as ENHRY and CDR2 as SYGVKD. Written as DNA, the CDR3 is TGTGCCATCAGTGAGTCGAGGGAGGGAGTTGGAAACACCATATATTTT. Protein sequence: CAISESREGVGNTIYF.

V and J are TRBV6-5 and TRBJ1-4, with D perhaps matching TRBD1 (5 bases). The CDR3 runs 15 residues. The germline CDR1 and CDR2 sequences are MNHEY and SVGAGI. V dropped 0 bases and J dropped 7 bases, with 12 bases sitting between them. CDR3 amino acids: CASSYSSAGGEKLFF. The CDR3 coding sequence is TGTGCCAGCAGTTACTCGTCCGCCGGGGGTGAAAAACTGTTTTTT.

This chain links TRBV5-1 with TRBJ2-7; D is unclear. The V end lost 0 bases, the J end lost 4 bases, and 8 bases lay between the germline ends. This CDR3 has 13 residues. Germline lookup yields CDR1 SGHRS and CDR2 YFSETQ. CDR3 in amino acids: CASSLATLYEQYF. The CDR3 DNA sequence: TGCGCCAGCAGCTTGGCGACTCTATACGAGCAGTACTTC.

V is TRBV13 and J is TRBJ1-6; D call uncertain. Germline values: CDR1 PRHDT, CDR2 FYEKMQ (reference sequence). The V end lost 1 base, the J end lost 6 bases, and 10 bases lay between the germline ends. The CDR3 has 15 amino acids. CDR3 nucleotide sequence: TGTGCCAGCAGCTTAGCCGGACTCGGTAATTCACCCCTCCACTTT. Translated: CASSLAGLGNSPLHF.

V usage is TRBV5-1 and J usage is TRBJ2-1; D possibly corresponds to TRBD1 (5 bases). V shed 0 bases and J shed 2 bases, with 15 bases lying between them. Germline CDR1 reads SGHRS; CDR2 reads YFSETQ. The CDR3 length is 17 residues. CDR3 amino acids: CASSLALGVRAYNEQFF. For the CDR3, the DNA is TGCGCCAGCAGCTTGGCCTTAGGGGTAAGAGCCTACAATGAGCAGTTCTTC.

The chain combines TRBV18 with TRBJ1-5; D is ambiguous. V lost 0 bases and J lost 2, with 5 bases in between. The CDR3 has 14 amino acids. CDR1 KGHSH and CDR2 LQKENI come from the germline V gene. The CDR3 sequence: CASSPPNGNQPQHF. CDR3 DNA: TGTGCCAGCTCACCACCGAATGGCAATCAGCCCCAGCATTTT.

The chain is built from TRBV10-3 and TRBJ1-2, with D possibly matching TRBD1 (6 bases). Per the germline V gene, CDR1 is ENHRY and CDR2 is SYGVKD. The CDR3 covers 15 residues. V lost 6 bases and J 4 bases, leaving 18 bases between the germline ends. The CDR3 coding sequence is TGTGCCATCAGAGCCGAGCCAGGGGATATCTATGGCTACACCTTC. Its protein is CAIRAEPGDIYGYTF.

The V gene is TRBV7-8, the J gene TRBJ1-5, with D possibly being TRBD1 (6 bases). Germline lookup yields CDR1 SGHVS and CDR2 FQNEAQ. This CDR3 is built from 16 residues. Deletions cut 0 bases from V and 3 bases from J, with 12 bases between. The CDR3 nucleotides are TGTGCCAGCAGCTTAGCGGGGGGGCAGGACAATCAGCCCCAGCATTTT. Amino acid sequence: CASSLAGGQDNQPQHF.

This clone was seen more than once but under ten times. The chain carries TRBV5-4 and TRBJ2-1; tentatively, D is TRBD1 (6 bases). The germline V and J ends were trimmed by 5 bases and 5 bases, with 17 bases remaining between them. The CDR3 length is 15 residues. Germline CDR1 reads SGHNT; CDR2 reads YYREEE (reference sequence). The CDR3 sequence is CASRPRPQGHNEQFF. The CDR3 region has the DNA TGTGCCAGCAGGCCCCGACCCCAGGGGCACAATGAGCAGTTCTTC.

On this clone: The junction departs from germline at one end; a sequencing error may be responsible. The chain recombines TRBV4-1 with TRBJ2-7; D could derive from TRBD1 or TRBD2 (5 bases each). The CDR3 has 15 amino acids. Germline V gene data show CDR1 as MGHRA and CDR2 as YSYEKL. The CDR3 region has the DNA TGCGCCAGCAGCCAAGCTACAGCCGGGACCCTGGGAAGGGCTTTC. Its translation is CASSQATAGTLGRAF.

The chain couples TRBV4-2 to TRBJ2-7; perhaps D is TRBD1 or TRBD2 (5 bases each). V was cut by 0 bases and J by 1 base, with 10 bases left in between. In germline, CDR1 is LGHNA, CDR2 YNFKEQ. The length of the CDR3 is 15 residues. The CDR3 DNA reads TGTGCCAGCAGCCAAGAGGGGACCACTTCCTACGAGCAGTACTTC. Protein product: CASSQEGTTSYEQYF.

Details on this clone: The sample holds other DNA sequences that translate to the same CDR3. The V call is TRBV18, the J call TRBJ1-5; D is unresolved. This CDR3 is built from 14 residues. CDR1 is KGHSH, CDR2 LQKENI, per germline. V lost 0 bases and J 4 bases, leaving 7 bases between the germline ends. The CDR3 sequence is CASSPPASNQPQHF. CDR3 coding DNA: TGTGCCAGCTCACCACCGGCCTCGAATCAGCCCCAGCATTTT.

V usage is TRBV29-1 and J usage is TRBJ2-7; D unclear. V was trimmed by 4 bases and J by 1 base, leaving 8 bases between them. This CDR3 region has 12 residues. CDR1 is SQVTM and CDR2 is ANQGSEA in the germline V gene. The CDR3 sequence is CSVVKTSYEQYF. In nucleotides, the CDR3 is TGCAGCGTTGTTAAAACTTCCTACGAGCAGTACTTC.

This clone was counted once. The V call is TRBV6-5, the J call TRBJ2-7; no firm D call. The CDR3 extends over 13 amino acids. Trimming cost V 5 bases and J 4 bases, with 12 bases left between them. The germline V gene has CDR1 MNHEY and CDR2 SVGAGI. CDR3 coding DNA: TGTGCCAGCAGTCGCAGCCTCACTTACGAGCAGTACTTC. As protein: CASSRSLTYEQYF.

J is TRBJ2-1 and V is TRBV9; maybe TRBD1 (6 bases). V dropped 0 bases and J dropped 9 bases, with 13 bases sitting between them. This CDR3 is 14 amino acids long. Germline-derived CDR1 and CDR2 are SGDLS and YYNGEE. This CDR3 is CASSVEGQGIEQFF. CDR3 coding DNA: TGTGCCAGCAGCGTAGAAGGGCAGGGGATTGAGCAGTTCTTC.

The chain combines TRBV11-2 with TRBJ1-2, with TRBD1 as a possible D gene (6 bases). The CDR3 covers 15 residues. V lost 5 bases and J lost 2, with 15 bases in between. The germline gives CDR1 SGHAT, CDR2 FQNNGV. CDR3 bases: TGTGCCAGCAGCCAGGGACAAATCTTAAACTATGGCTACACCTTC. It is translated as CASSQGQILNYGYTF.

V usage is TRBV5-1 and J usage is TRBJ1-6; TRBD1 agrees at 8 bases. This CDR3 spans 14 amino acids. Trimming removed 0 bases from V and 10 bases from J; junction bases left unmatched: 3. Looked up from germline, CDR1 is SGHRS and CDR2 is YFSETQ. The CDR3 is CASSLEQGDSPLHF. CDR3 DNA sequence: TGCGCCAGCAGCTTGGAACAGGGGGACTCACCCCTCCACTTT.

The chain joins TRBV27 to TRBJ1-4; 7 bases agree with TRBD1. With 3 bases clipped from V and 1 base from J, the junction kept 5 bases outside the gene matches. Germline-derived CDR1 and CDR2 are MNHEY and SMNVEV (reference sequence). The CDR3 contains 16 residues. CDR3 nucleotides: TGTGCCAGCAGTTTGAACAGGGGTGGAACTAATGAAAAACTGTTTTTT. The encoded protein is CASSLNRGGTNEKLFF.

The rearrangement joins TRBV25-1 to TRBJ1-2; D unresolved. V lost 1 base and J lost 6, with 6 bases in between. The CDR3 has 12 residues. Germline V gene sequence: CDR1 MGHDK, CDR2 SYGVNS. CDR3 DNA sequence: TGTGCCAGCAGTGAATTCGTAGATGGCTACACCTTC. Translation gives CASSEFVDGYTF.

The chain carries TRBV28 and TRBJ2-7, with 12 bases lining up with TRBD2. CDR1 and CDR2 from the germline V gene are MDHEN and SYDVKM. V was clipped by 6 bases and J by 10 bases; unmatched bases: 13. The CDR3 runs to 15 residues. The CDR3 sequence: CASSKTGGLAGIQYF. CDR3 nucleotide sequence: TGTGCCAGCAGCAAAACCGGAGGACTAGCGGGAATTCAGTACTTC. The complete variable domain, with remaining parts taken from reference TRBV28 and TRBJ2-7, reads DVKVTQSSRYLVKRTGEKVFLECVQDMDHENMFWYRQDPGLGLRLIYFSYDVKMKEKGDIPEGYSVSREKKERFSLILESASTNQTSMYLCASSKTGGLAGIQYFGPGTRLTVT.

The rearrangement links TRBV5-1 to TRBJ2-5, with TRBD2 matching over 12 bases. This CDR3 has 16 residues. Trimming removed 0 bases from V and 4 bases from J; junction bases left unmatched: 4. The V gene's germline CDR1 is SGHRS and CDR2 YFSETQ. CDR3 region: CASSLALAGGPETQYF. For the CDR3, the DNA is TGCGCCAGCAGCTTGGCCCTAGCGGGAGGGCCAGAGACCCAGTACTTC. The full variable domain, its missing parts supplied by reference TRBV5-1 and TRBJ2-5, is KAGVTQTPRYLIKTRGQQVTLSCSPISGHRSVSWYQQTPGQGLQFLFEYFSETQRNKGNFPGRFSGRQFSNSRSEMNVSTLELGDSALYLCASSLALAGGPETQYFGPGTRLLVL.

This rearrangement joins TRBV6-1 to TRBJ1-1; D possibly corresponds to TRBD1 (5 bases). This CDR3 has 15 amino acids. Looked up from germline, CDR1 is MNHNS and CDR2 is SASEGT. Trimming took off 4 bases at V and 2 bases at J, with 14 bases between the two ends. CDR3 loop: CASSVRGAYNTEAFF. The CDR3 DNA follows: TGTGCCAGCAGTGTGAGAGGGGCTTATAACACTGAAGCTTTCTTT.

V gene TRBV4-1 combines with J gene TRBJ2-2, with D perhaps assigned TRBD1 or TRBD2 (5 bases each). Deletions cut 0 bases from V and 5 bases from J, with 13 bases between. This CDR3 is built from 16 residues. Germline V gives CDR1 MGHRA, CDR2 YSYEKL. As DNA, the CDR3 is TGCGCCAGCAGCCAAGAAGGTGGCTGGGGGACCGGGGAGCTGTTTTTT. This codes for CASSQEGGWGTGELFF.

The rearrangement uses TRBV11-2 and TRBJ2-5; 11 nucleotides match TRBD2. V was clipped by 4 bases and J by 2 bases; unmatched bases: 6. The CDR3 runs to 16 residues. Germline V gene data show CDR1 as SGHAT and CDR2 as FQNNGV. CDR3 DNA sequence: TGTGCCAGCAGCTCCCCAGGGACTAGCGGTCAAGAGACCCAGTACTTC. Its translation is CASSSPGTSGQETQYF.

The chain couples TRBV28 to TRBJ2-5, with 7 bases aligning to TRBD2. The J call is doubtful: the DNA matches TRBJ2-7 better. The CDR3 loop spans 13 amino acids. Germline loops: CDR1 MDHEN, CDR2 SYDVKM. CDR3 residues: CAIGGGLSYEQYF. DNA for the CDR3: TGTGCCATTGGGGGGGGACTTTCCTACGAGCAGTACTTC.

This chain uses TRBV28 with TRBJ2-7, with TRBD1 matching 7 bases. This CDR3 spans 14 amino acids. V dropped 6 bases and J dropped 3; count of bases not matched to a gene: 8. Germline V gives CDR1 MDHEN, CDR2 SYDVKM. The CDR3 nucleotides are TGTGCCAGCAGCTTCCCAGACAGGGTCTACGAGCAGTACTTC. Amino acids: CASSFPDRVYEQYF. The entire variable domain, with the rest obtained from reference TRBV28 and TRBJ2-7, is as follows: DVKVTQSSRYLVKRTGEKVFLECVQDMDHENMFWYRQDPGLGLRLIYFSYDVKMKEKGDIPEGYSVSREKKERFSLILESASTNQTSMYLCASSFPDRVYEQYFGPGTRLTVT.

This chain joins TRBV5-1 and TRBJ2-3, with D uncertain. In germline, CDR1 is SGHRS, CDR2 YFSETQ. The CDR3 is 15 residues long. Trimming took 0 bases from V and 2 from J, leaving 10 bases between them. In nucleotides, the CDR3 is TGCGCCAGCAGCTTGGAAAGCAGTACCACAGATACGCAGTATTTT. Residues: CASSLESSTTDTQYF.

This chain uses TRBV7-8 with TRBJ1-2; 8 nucleotides align to TRBD1. CDR1 and CDR2 from the germline V gene are SGHVS and FQNEAQ. The CDR3 has 15 residues. After removal of 5 bases from V and 13 bases from J, the junction contained 18 bases not matched to a gene. The DNA for the CDR3 is TGTGCCAGCAGCCGTAGTAGGACAGGGAAAGGGGTCGGCACCTTC. Encoded protein: CASSRSRTGKGVGTF.